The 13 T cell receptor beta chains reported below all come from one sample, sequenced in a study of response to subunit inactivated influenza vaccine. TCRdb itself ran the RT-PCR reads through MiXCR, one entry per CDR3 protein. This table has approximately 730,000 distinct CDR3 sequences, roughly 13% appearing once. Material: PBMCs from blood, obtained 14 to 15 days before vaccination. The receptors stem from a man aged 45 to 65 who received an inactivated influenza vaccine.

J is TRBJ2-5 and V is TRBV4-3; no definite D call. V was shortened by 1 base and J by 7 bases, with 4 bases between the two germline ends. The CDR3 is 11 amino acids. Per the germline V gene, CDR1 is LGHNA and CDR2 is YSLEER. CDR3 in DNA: TGCGCCAGCAGCCAAGGGCCGACCCAGTACTTC. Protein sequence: CASSQGPTQYF.

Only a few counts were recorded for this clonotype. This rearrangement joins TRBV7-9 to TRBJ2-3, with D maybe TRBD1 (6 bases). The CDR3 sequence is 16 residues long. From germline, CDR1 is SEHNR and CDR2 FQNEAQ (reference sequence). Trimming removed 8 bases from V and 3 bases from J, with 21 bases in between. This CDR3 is CASLPRGSQGTDTQYF. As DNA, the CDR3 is TGTGCCAGCCTACCGAGGGGCAGCCAGGGGACAGATACGCAGTATTTT.

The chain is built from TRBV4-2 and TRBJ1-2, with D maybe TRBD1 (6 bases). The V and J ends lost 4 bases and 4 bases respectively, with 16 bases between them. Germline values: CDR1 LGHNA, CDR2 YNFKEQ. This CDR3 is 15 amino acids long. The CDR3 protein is CASSPSKGGSYGYTF. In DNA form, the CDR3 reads TGTGCCAGCAGCCCATCAAAAGGGGGGAGCTATGGCTACACCTTC.

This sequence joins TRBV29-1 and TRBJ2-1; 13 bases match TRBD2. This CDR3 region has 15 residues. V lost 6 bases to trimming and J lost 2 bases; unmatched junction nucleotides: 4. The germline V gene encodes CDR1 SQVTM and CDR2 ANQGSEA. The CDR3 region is CSVLTSGGTYNEQFF. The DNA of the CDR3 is TGCAGCGTCCTGACTAGCGGGGGGACCTACAATGAGCAGTTCTTC.

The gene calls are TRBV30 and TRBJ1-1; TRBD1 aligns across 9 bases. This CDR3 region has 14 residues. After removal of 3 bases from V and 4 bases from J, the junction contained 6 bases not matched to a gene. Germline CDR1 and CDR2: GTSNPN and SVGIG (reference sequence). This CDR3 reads CAWSWGQGGTEAFF. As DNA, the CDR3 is TGTGCCTGGAGCTGGGGACAGGGAGGCACTGAAGCTTTCTTT.

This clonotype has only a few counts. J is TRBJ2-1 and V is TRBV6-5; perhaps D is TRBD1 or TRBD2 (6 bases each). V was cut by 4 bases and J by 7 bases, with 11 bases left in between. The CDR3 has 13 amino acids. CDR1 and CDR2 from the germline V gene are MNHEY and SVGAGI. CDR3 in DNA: TGTGCCAGCAGTTCGGGGGCTAGGAATGAGCAGTTCTTC. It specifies CASSSGARNEQFF.

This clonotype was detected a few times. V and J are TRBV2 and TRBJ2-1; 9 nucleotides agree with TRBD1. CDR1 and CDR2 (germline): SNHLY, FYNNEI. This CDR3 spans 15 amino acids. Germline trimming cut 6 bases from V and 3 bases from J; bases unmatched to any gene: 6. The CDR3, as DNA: TGTGCCAGCAGGGGGGACAGGGCGTACTACAATGAGCAGTTCTTC. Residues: CASRGDRAYYNEQFF.

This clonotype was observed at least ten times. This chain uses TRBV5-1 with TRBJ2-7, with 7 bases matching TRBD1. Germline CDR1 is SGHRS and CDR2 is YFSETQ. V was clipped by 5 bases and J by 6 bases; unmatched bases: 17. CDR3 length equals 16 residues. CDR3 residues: CASRRQFDRADGEQYF. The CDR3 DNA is TGCGCCAGCAGGAGACAGTTTGACAGGGCTGATGGCGAGCAGTACTTC.

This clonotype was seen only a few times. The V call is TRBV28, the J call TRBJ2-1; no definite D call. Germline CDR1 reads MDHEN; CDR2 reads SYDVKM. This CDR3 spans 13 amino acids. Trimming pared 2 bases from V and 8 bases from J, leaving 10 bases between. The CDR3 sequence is CASSLRVIHEQFF. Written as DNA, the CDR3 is TGTGCCAGCAGTTTAAGGGTTATCCATGAGCAGTTCTTC.

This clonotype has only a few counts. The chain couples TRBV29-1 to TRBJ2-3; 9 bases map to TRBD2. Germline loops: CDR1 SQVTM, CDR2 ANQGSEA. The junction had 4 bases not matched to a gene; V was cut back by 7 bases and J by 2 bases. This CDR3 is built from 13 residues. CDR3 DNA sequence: TGCAGCGGCCTAGCGGGGAACACAGATACGCAGTATTTT. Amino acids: CSGLAGNTDTQYF.

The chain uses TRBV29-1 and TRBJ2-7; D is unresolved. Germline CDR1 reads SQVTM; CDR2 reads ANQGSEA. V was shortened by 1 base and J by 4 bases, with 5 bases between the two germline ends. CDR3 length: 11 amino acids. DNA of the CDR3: TGCAGCGTTGAAGCAGAATACGAGCAGTACTTC. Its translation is CSVEAEYEQYF.

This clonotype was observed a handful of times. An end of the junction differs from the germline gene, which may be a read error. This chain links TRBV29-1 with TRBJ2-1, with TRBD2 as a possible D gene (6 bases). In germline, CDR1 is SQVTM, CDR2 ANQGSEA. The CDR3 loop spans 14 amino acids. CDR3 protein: CSVEDSGSYNEQFF. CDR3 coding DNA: TGCAGCGTCGAAGATAGCGGTTCCTACAATGAGCAGTTCTTC.

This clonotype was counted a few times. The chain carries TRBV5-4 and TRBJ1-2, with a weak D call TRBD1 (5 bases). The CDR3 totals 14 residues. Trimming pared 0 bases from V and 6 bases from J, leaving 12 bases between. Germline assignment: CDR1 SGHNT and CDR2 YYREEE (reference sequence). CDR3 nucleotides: TGTGCCAGCAGCTTGGTGCAGGGTAAGGATGGCTACACCTTC. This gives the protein CASSLVQGKDGYTF.